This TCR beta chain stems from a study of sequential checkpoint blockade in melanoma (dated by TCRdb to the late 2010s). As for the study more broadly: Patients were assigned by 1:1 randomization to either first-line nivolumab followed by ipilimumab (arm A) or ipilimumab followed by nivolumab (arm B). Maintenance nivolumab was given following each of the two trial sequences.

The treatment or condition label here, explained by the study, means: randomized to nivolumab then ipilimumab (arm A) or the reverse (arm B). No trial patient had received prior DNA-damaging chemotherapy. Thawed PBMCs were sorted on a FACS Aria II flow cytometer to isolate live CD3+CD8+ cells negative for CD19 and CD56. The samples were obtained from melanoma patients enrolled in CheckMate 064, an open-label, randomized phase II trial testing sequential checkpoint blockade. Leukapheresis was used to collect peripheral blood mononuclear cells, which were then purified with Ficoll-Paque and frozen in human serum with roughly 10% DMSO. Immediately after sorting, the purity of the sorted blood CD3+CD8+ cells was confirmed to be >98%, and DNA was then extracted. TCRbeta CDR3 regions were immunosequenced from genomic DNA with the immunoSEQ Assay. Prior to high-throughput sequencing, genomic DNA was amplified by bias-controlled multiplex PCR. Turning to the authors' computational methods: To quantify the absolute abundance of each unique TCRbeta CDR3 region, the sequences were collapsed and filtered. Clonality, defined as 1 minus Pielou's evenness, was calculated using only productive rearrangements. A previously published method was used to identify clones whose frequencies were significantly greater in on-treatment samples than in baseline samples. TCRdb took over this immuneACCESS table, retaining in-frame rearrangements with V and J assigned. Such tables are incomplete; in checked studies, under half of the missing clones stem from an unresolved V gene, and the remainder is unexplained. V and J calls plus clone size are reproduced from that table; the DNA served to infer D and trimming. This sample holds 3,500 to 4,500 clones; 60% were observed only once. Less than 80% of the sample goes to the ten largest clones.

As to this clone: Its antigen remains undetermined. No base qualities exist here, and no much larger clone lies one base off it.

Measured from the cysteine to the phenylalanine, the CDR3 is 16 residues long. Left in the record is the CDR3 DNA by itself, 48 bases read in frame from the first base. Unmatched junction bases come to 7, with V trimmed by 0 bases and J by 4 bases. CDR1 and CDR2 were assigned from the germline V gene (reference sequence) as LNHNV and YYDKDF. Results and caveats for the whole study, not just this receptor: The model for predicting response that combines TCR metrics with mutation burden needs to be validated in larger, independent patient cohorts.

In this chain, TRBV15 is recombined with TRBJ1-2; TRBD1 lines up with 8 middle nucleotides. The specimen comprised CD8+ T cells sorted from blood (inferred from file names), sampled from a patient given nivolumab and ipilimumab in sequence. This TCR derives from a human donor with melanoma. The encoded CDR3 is CATSRDRTGIPYGYTF. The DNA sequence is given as TGTGCCACCAGCAGAGATAGGACAGGGATCCCCTATGGCTACACCTTC.